This is a list of T cell receptor beta chains from one sample in a study of T cell responses to AZD1222 COVID-19 vaccine. The data were produced by immunoSEQ multiplex PCR, yet TCRdb's version contains in-frame clones alone and is incomplete. In the table there are 140,000 to 150,000 clones, approximately 85% of which are singletons. Sequenced here: peripheral blood, sampled on day 0 of AZD1222 vaccination. The receptor set was obtained from an adult in good health. The CDR3 runs from the conserved cysteine through the conserved F or W. A D gene is named only where the DNA matches it firmly. Rows give clone size only sometimes, using once, few, many, or a class for an expanded clone.

abundance	d_gene	j_gene	v_gene	CDR3nt	CDR3aa
once	TRBD1	TRBJ1-1	TRBV5-6	TGTGCCAGCAGACGAGGTGGACAGGGGATGAACACTGAAGCTTTCTTT	CASRRGGQGMNTEAFF
.	TRBD1	TRBJ1-4	TRBV28	TGTGCCAGCAGAGTACAGGGGGCCTGGGAAAAACTGTTTTTT	CASRVQGAWEKLFF
.	.	TRBJ1-2	TRBV13	TGTGCCAGCAGCGCCCCGGGTCTGGGAGGCTATGGCTACACCTTC	CASSAPGLGGYGYTF
.	.	TRBJ1-2	TRBV11-2	TGTGCCAGCTTACCCCCCCGGCAGGTACCACATTATGGCTACACCTTC	CASLPPRQVPHYGYTF
many	.	TRBJ2-7	TRBV13	TGTGCCAGCAGCCCGCAGGGGGAGGGACGGGGCGAGCAGTACTTC	CASSPQGEGRGEQYF
.	.	TRBJ2-1	TRBV7-2	TGTGCCAGCAGCCCATGGACCGGCTCCTACAATGAGCAGTTCTTC	CASSPWTGSYNEQFF
few	TRBD1	TRBJ2-7	TRBV7-2	TGTGCCAGCAGCTTAGCGTCATTGGGGGCAGGGGGCGAGCAGTACTTC	CASSLASLGAGGEQYF
once	.	TRBJ2-7	TRBV27	TGTGCCAGCAGTTTAATCCTACTCCACTTCTACGAGCAGTACTTC	CASSLILLHFYEQYF
.	.	TRBJ2-5	TRBV27	TGTGCCAGCAGTCCCCTTTTAACCCAGGACGGAGAGACCCAGTACTTC	CASSPLLTQDGETQYF
.	TRBD1	TRBJ2-7	TRBV5-1	TGCGCCAGCAGCTCAAGCGGACAGGGCACCTCCTACGAGCAGTACTTC	CASSSSGQGTSYEQYF
once	TRBD2	TRBJ2-3	TRBV3-1/TRBV3-2	TGTGCCAGCAGCCAACTAGCGGCCGCAGATACGCAGTATTTT	CASSQLAAADTQYF
.	.	TRBJ2-1	TRBV11-2	TGTGCCAGCAGCTTAGTTCTGGGCAATGAGCAGTTCTTC	CASSLVLGNEQFF
.	.	TRBJ2-3	TRBV7-9	TGTGCCAGCAGCAACTCGAAGGCGAGGGGGGGCACAGATACGCAGTATTTT	CASSNSKARGGTDTQYF
.	.	TRBJ1-1	TRBV29-1	TGCAGCGTTCAAAGGGGACTTCCACCCATGAACACTGAAGCTTTCTTT	CSVQRGLPPMNTEAFF
few	TRBD2	TRBJ2-7	TRBV2	TGTGCCAGCAGTGAGGGACTAGCGGGAGATCGAGAGCAGTACTTC	CASSEGLAGDREQYF
.	.	TRBJ1-2	TRBV21-1	TGTGCCAGCAGCATTTCCGGGACAGGGGTAACCAATAGCTATGGCTACACCTTC	CASSISGTGVTNSYGYTF
.	TRBD1	TRBJ1-5	TRBV18	TGTGCCAGCTCACGAGAACAGGGGGGAGCCGGCAATCAGCCCCAGCATTTT	CASSREQGGAGNQPQHF
few	.	TRBJ1-2	TRBV12-5	TGTGCTAGTGGTTTGGAAGGGGTATCCGGTGGCTACACCTTC	CASGLEGVSGGYTF
.	.	TRBJ1-1	TRBV5-6	TGTGCCAGCACTCTTATACAGGGAGGCGGCACTGAAGCTTTCTTT	CASTLIQGGGTEAFF
.	.	TRBJ1-3	TRBV19	TGTGCCAGTAGTCAGCAGGGATTCTCTGGAAACACCATATATTTT	CASSQQGFSGNTIYF
.	.	TRBJ2-1	TRBV3-1/TRBV3-2	TGTGCCAGCAGCCAAGAATCGGGGCATGAGCAGTTCTTC	CASSQESGHEQFF
.	.	TRBJ1-1	TRBV6-1	TGTGCCAGCAGTGAATGGGCCCTTGAAGGGGAGGACACTGAAGCTTTCTTT	CASSEWALEGEDTEAFF
once	.	TRBJ2-3	TRBV5-1	TGCGCCAGCAGCGAGGGGGGATCGGATACGCAGTATTTT	CASSEGGSDTQYF
.	.	TRBJ1-1	TRBV7-9	TGTGCCAGCAGTTACGGGGGAATCGAAGCTTTCTTT	CASSYGGIEAFF
.	TRBD1	TRBJ1-2	TRBV18	TGTGCCAGCTCACCACCTCCAGGGGGCTTTTCGCCTAACTATGGCTACACCTTC	CASSPPPGGFSPNYGYTF
.	.	TRBJ1-6	TRBV10-3	TGTGCCAGCACAAAAGAACAGGGTAAAGCCTATAATTCACCCCTCCACTTT	CASTKEQGKAYNSPLHF
.	.	TRBJ1-6	TRBV28	TGTGCCAGCAGTGGACAGCTATCTAGTAATTCACCCCTCCACTTT	CASSGQLSSNSPLHF
.	.	TRBJ2-4	TRBV9	TGTGCCAGCAGCACTCAGACGGGGGTTCAAAACATTCAGTACTTC	CASSTQTGVQNIQYF
.	.	TRBJ2-2	TRBV6-5	TGTGCCAGCAGTTATCTTGGCGGCGGGGAGCTGTTTTTT	CASSYLGGGELFF
once	.	TRBJ1-2	TRBV12-3/TRBV12-4	TGTGCCAGCCACCTGGGGACGGATGATGGCTACACCTTC	CASHLGTDDGYTF
.	.	TRBJ1-5	TRBV9	TGTGCCAGCAGCCTGGCCGGGGTCAATCAGCCCCAGCATTTT	CASSLAGVNQPQHF
.	.	TRBJ1-1	TRBV7-2	TGTGCCAGCAGCGTTACGCTAAAGGAACCTGAAGCTTTCTTT	CASSVTLKEPEAFF
.	.	TRBJ2-2	TRBV28	TGTGCCAGCGTATGGGGGGGCACCACCGGGGAGCTGTTTTTT	CASVWGGTTGELFF
.	.	TRBJ1-2	TRBV20-1	TGCAGTGCTCTGGGGTCGGATGGCTACACCTTC	CSALGSDGYTF
once	.	TRBJ2-5	TRBV30	TGTGCCTGGAGTGTAATGGGGGGAGAGACCCAGTACTTC	CAWSVMGGETQYF
once	.	TRBJ2-1	TRBV9	TGTGCCAGCAGCGTAGGCTCGGGGAGCAATGAGCAGTTCTTC	CASSVGSGSNEQFF
.	TRBD2	TRBJ2-7	TRBV6-6	TGTGCCAGTTCGGGGACTAGCAGCCACGAGCAGTACTTC	CASSGTSSHEQYF
.	.	TRBJ1-6	TRBV6-5	.	CASGWGEGTFHF
.	TRBD1	TRBJ2-7	TRBV3-1/TRBV3-2	TGTGCCAGCAGCCAAGCCGGACAGGGCACCGAGCAGTACTTC	CASSQAGQGTEQYF
.	TRBD1	TRBJ1-5	TRBV2	TGTGCCAGCAGCTTACAGGGGGGTGCGGATCAGCCCCAGCATTTT	CASSLQGGADQPQHF
.	TRBD1	TRBJ2-3	TRBV5-1	TGCGCCAGCAGCTTGGAGGGACAGGGGACCGGGTCAGATACGCAGTATTTT	CASSLEGQGTGSDTQYF
.	.	TRBJ2-5	TRBV9	TGTGCCAGCAGCTCCCGAGGAGGCCAAGAGACCCAGTACTTC	CASSSRGGQETQYF
.	.	TRBJ1-5	TRBV27	TGTGCCAGCAGTCTCCGGGACTCTAGGCAGCCCCAGCATTTT	CASSLRDSRQPQHF
.	TRBD1	TRBJ1-1	TRBV29-1	TGCAGCCTTTCCGGGACAGGGGTGATTGACACTGAAGCTTTCTTT	CSLSGTGVIDTEAFF
.	TRBD1	TRBJ1-2	TRBV4-2	TGTGCCAGCAGCCAAGACGGGACAGAACTTTTCTATGGCTACACCTTC	CASSQDGTELFYGYTF
.	.	TRBJ1-1	TRBV29-1	TGCAGCGTTGAATGGTACACTGAAGCTTTCTTT	CSVEWYTEAFF
.	TRBD2	TRBJ2-5	TRBV27	TGTGCCAGCAGTCGGAGGGAGGGTGAGACCCAGTACTTC	CASSRREGETQYF
.	TRBD2	TRBJ2-3	TRBV10-1	TGCGCCAGCAGTGATCCCGGGACTAGTGAGGGTACGCAGTATTTT	CASSDPGTSEGTQYF